These 20 T cell receptor beta chains originate from one sample sequenced in a study of shared clonotypes between healthy human individuals. Clones were sequenced by immunoSEQ multiplex PCR, and TCRdb holds only the in-frame ones, with some missing. Here the sample spans fewer than 150,000 clones, about 63% being singletons. The sample consisted of memory CD8+ T cells sorted from blood. Subset in this sample: CD45RO+ cells pooled with CCR7-negative TemRA cells. Receptor source: a woman in her thirties in good health.

The chain links TRBV19 to TRBJ2-7; D ambiguous. Germline V gene data show CDR1 as LNHDA and CDR2 as SQIVND (reference sequence). The CDR3 contains 13 residues. The V end lost 3 bases, the J end lost 6 bases, and 12 bases lay between the germline ends. DNA of the CDR3: TGTGCCAGTAGTATTCGAAGTTTGGGCGAGCAGTACTTC. It specifies CASSIRSLGEQYF. The full variable domain, rest sourced from reference TRBV19 and TRBJ2-7, is DGGITQSPKYLFRKEGQNVTLSCEQNLNHDAMYWYRQDPGQGLRLIYYSQIVNDFQKGDIAEGYSVSREKKESFPLTVTSAQKNPTAFYLCASSIRSLGEQYFGPGTRLTVT.

This clone was counted once. The V gene is TRBV28, the J gene TRBJ1-5, with D perhaps matching TRBD1 (5 bases). Per germline, CDR1 MDHEN and CDR2 SYDVKM. Trimming took off 4 bases at V and 2 bases at J, with 12 bases between the two ends. This CDR3 is built from 15 residues. CDR3 region: CASSSRDRCNQPQHF. The CDR3, as DNA: TGTGCCAGCAGTTCACGGGACCGATGCAATCAGCCCCAGCATTTT.

The CDR3 here is CASSSYEQYF. As DNA, the CDR3 is TGTGCCAGCAGCTCCTACGAGCAGTACTTC. The V gene is TRBV7-6, the J gene TRBJ2-7; D unresolved. CDR1 is SGHVS and CDR2 is FNYEAQ in the germline V gene. Deletions cut 4 bases from V and 2 bases from J, with 0 bases between. CDR3 length equals 10 residues. The whole variable domain, remainder taken from reference TRBV7-6 and TRBJ2-7, is GAGVSQSPRYKVTKRGQDVALRCDPISGHVSLYWYRQALGQGPEFLTYFNYEAQQDKSGLPNDRFSAERPEGSISTLTIQRTEQRDSAMYRCASSSYEQYFGPGTRLTVT.

The chain has TRBV19 and TRBJ1-2; D gene unclear. CDR1 and CDR2 from the germline V gene are LNHDA and SQIVND (reference sequence). Trimming left V 7 bases short and J 4 bases short, with 16 bases between. The CDR3 is 14 amino acids. CDR3 DNA sequence: TGTGCCAGTACCGAAGGCGGCAGTTTCTATGGCTACACCTTC. This gives the protein CASTEGGSFYGYTF.

This chain uses TRBV11-2 with TRBJ2-5; 7 nucleotides match TRBD2. Germline CDR1 SGHAT, CDR2 FQNNGV. V was pared by 1 base and J by 10 bases, with 6 bases of the junction left unmatched. This CDR3 contains 13 residues. CDR3 DNA: TGTGCCAGCAGCTTAGGGCCTAAGCGGGACCAGTACTTC. Translation: CASSLGPKRDQYF.

This clone turned up a few times. In DNA form, the CDR3 reads TGTGCCATCTCGAGCGGGTGGGACTACAATGAGCAGTTCTTC. Translated: CAISSGWDYNEQFF. This rearrangement joins TRBV28 to TRBJ2-1; perhaps TRBD2 as D (6 bases). V shed 10 bases and J shed 3 bases, with 16 bases lying between them. The germline V gene encodes CDR1 MDHEN and CDR2 SYDVKM. The CDR3 consists of 14 residues.

This clone was observed a handful of times. V is TRBV7-6 and J is TRBJ2-7, with TRBD1 as a possible D gene (5 bases). The V gene's germline CDR1 is SGHVS and CDR2 FNYEAQ. Trimming pared 2 bases from V and 6 bases from J, leaving 11 bases between. This CDR3 has 13 residues. CDR3 protein: CASSLTPGPEQYF. The CDR3 DNA sequence: TGTGCCAGCAGCTTAACCCCAGGGCCCGAGCAGTACTTC.

This chain joins TRBV18 and TRBJ2-2; 11 positions agree with TRBD2. CDR1 is KGHSH and CDR2 is LQKENI in the germline V gene. The ends lost 0 bases at V and 6 bases at J; junction bases unmatched: 6. The CDR3 has 17 amino acids. This CDR3 is CASSPPPLAGGPGELFF. The CDR3 DNA sequence: TGTGCCAGCTCACCACCTCCCTTAGCGGGAGGGCCCGGGGAGCTGTTTTTT. Full variable domain (remainder filled in from reference TRBV18 and TRBJ2-2): NAGVMQNPRHLVRRRGQEARLRCSPMKGHSHVYWYRQLPEEGLKFMVYLQKENIIDESGMPKERFSAEFPKEGPSILRIQQVVRGDSAAYFCASSPPPLAGGPGELFFGEGSRLTVL.

The rearrangement links TRBV2 to TRBJ1-5; D is possibly TRBD1 (5 bases). Trimming took 4 bases from V and 6 from J, leaving 13 bases between them. Germline V CDR1 and CDR2: SNHLY, FYNNEI. The CDR3 sequence is 14 residues long. CDR3 region: CASSGQGARQPQHF. CDR3 DNA sequence: TGTGCCAGCAGTGGTCAGGGCGCACGTCAGCCCCAGCATTTT.

This clone has more than one count but fewer than ten. The chain is built from TRBV6-4 and TRBJ2-1, with 10 bases lining up with TRBD2. J gave up 11 bases and V 3 bases, and 4 bases lay outside the gene matches. The V gene's germline CDR1 is MRHNA and CDR2 SNTAGT. The CDR3 has 13 amino acids. In DNA, the CDR3 is TGTGCCAGCAGTGAGCTGACTAGCGGGCAGCAGTTCTTC. Translating gives CASSELTSGQQFF.

This chain links TRBV7-3 with TRBJ2-3; perhaps TRBD2 as D (6 bases). This CDR3 has 15 residues. In germline, CDR1 is SGHTA, CDR2 FQGTGA. Trimming cost V 11 bases and J 2 bases, with 20 bases left between them. CDR3 sequence reads: CASGTGRAPTDTQYF. The CDR3 DNA reads TGTGCCTCAGGGACTGGACGAGCCCCCACAGATACGCAGTATTTT.

This chain uses TRBV4-1 with TRBJ2-7; 8 bases are a match to TRBD1. The V gene's germline CDR1 is MGHRA and CDR2 YSYEKL. Trimming took 0 bases from V and 1 from J; bases not matched to a gene: 11. The CDR3 consists of 18 residues. The CDR3 loop reads CASSQDPAGGSRSYEQYF. The CDR3 DNA reads as TGCGCCAGCAGCCAAGATCCTGCAGGGGGCTCAAGATCCTACGAGCAGTACTTC.

This chain links TRBV7-7 with TRBJ2-2; D possibly corresponds to TRBD1 (6 bases). V gave up 5 bases and J gave up 3 bases, with 16 bases separating them. The CDR3 runs to 16 residues. CDR1 SSHAT and CDR2 FNYEAQ come from the germline V gene (reference sequence). The chain's CDR3 is CASSTEGEQDTGELFF. In DNA, the CDR3 is TGTGCCAGCAGCACCGAGGGGGAGCAGGACACCGGGGAGCTGTTTTTT.

This rearrangement joins TRBV29-1 to TRBJ1-2; 7 bases are a match to TRBD1. This CDR3 is built from 14 residues. V lost 3 bases to trimming and J lost 8 bases; unmatched junction nucleotides: 12. The germline V gene has CDR1 SQVTM and CDR2 ANQGSEA. The CDR3 nucleotides are TGCAGCGTTGAGACCCCACCCAGGGGACAGGGCTACACCTTC. Translating it yields CSVETPPRGQGYTF. The full variable domain, rest sourced from reference TRBV29-1 and TRBJ1-2, is SAVISQKPSRDICQRGTSLTIQCQVDSQVTMMFWYRQQPGQSLTLIATANQGSEATYESGFVIDKFPISRPNLTFSTLTVSNMSPEDSSIYLCSVETPPRGQGYTFGSGTRLTVV.

DNA of the CDR3: TGTGCCAGCAGTTTAAGGGAGGGGGGGCTACCAAACTCCTACAATGAGCAGTTCTTC. It codes for CASSLREGGLPNSYNEQFF. The rearrangement joins TRBV28 to TRBJ2-1, with D perhaps matching TRBD2 (7 bases). In germline, CDR1 is MDHEN, CDR2 SYDVKM. Deletions cut 2 bases from V and 0 bases from J, with 20 bases between. The CDR3 contains 19 residues.

This clone was seen a single time. The rearrangement links TRBV11-2 to TRBJ2-1; 7 positions match TRBD2. The CDR3 length is 15 residues. Germline assignment: CDR1 SGHAT and CDR2 FQNNGV. J gave up 4 bases and V 5 bases, and 8 bases lay outside the gene matches. Written as DNA, the CDR3 is TGTGCCAGCAGCCGCGGGAGTGCGGTATACAATGAGCAGTTCTTC. It translates to CASSRGSAVYNEQFF.

The V call is TRBV9, the J call TRBJ2-1; 9 bases are shared with TRBD2. CDR1 and CDR2 (germline): SGDLS, YYNGEE. CDR3 length: 15 amino acids. With V trimmed by 4 bases and J by 1 base, 3 bases remained unmatched. In DNA, the CDR3 is TGTGCCAGCAGCCCTAGCGGGAATTCCTACAATGAGCAGTTCTTC. Translation: CASSPSGNSYNEQFF.

This clone has more than one count but fewer than ten. The rearrangement links TRBV2 to TRBJ2-2, with D tentatively TRBD2 (6 bases). The CDR3 consists of 14 residues. The V and J ends lost 7 bases and 1 base respectively, with 10 bases between them. Germline CDR1 reads SNHLY; CDR2 reads FYNNEI. The CDR3 sequence is CASTWTMNTGELFF. In DNA, the CDR3 is TGTGCCAGCACTTGGACTATGAACACCGGGGAGCTGTTTTTT.

The V gene is TRBV7-5, the J gene TRBJ2-7; the table's D gene call, TRBD2, was not cross checked with the DNA. TRBV7-5 represents a pseudogene. The CDR3 runs to 15 residues. In DNA form, the CDR3 reads TGTGCCAGCAGCATTGGGACTAGCGGGAACTACGAGCAGTACTTC. Its translation is CASSIGTSGNYEQYF.

The genes are TRBV25-1 and TRBJ2-2; 7 nucleotides align to TRBD2. The germline CDR1 and CDR2 sequences are MGHDK and SYGVNS. V shed 4 bases, J shed 6 bases, and the junction held 5 bases outside the gene matches. This CDR3 has 14 residues. In DNA form, the CDR3 reads TGTGCCAGCAGTGGCCTAGCGGAAGCCGGGGAGCTGTTTTTT. Encoded protein: CASSGLAEAGELFF.